Below, 25 T cell receptor beta chains from the same sample are listed, as sequenced in a study of blood T cell repertoires in COVID-19. This table comes from immunoSEQ multiplex PCR, and its TCRdb copy is limited to in-frame clones, with some not included. The table shows about 210,000 clones, with approximately 82% occurring only once. The sequenced material came from peripheral blood. These receptors all come from a woman aged 40 to 50 with acute or convalescent COVID-19.

The gene calls are TRBV5-6 and TRBJ2-2; D might be TRBD1 (5 bases). CDR3 length equals 17 residues. The V end lost 5 bases, the J end lost 2 bases, and 19 bases lay between the germline ends. Germline CDR1 is SGHDT and CDR2 is YYEEEE. In DNA, the CDR3 is TGTGCCAGCAGGCGCCGAGTGGGGCGTTTAAACACCGGGGAGCTGTTTTTT. Its protein is CASRRRVGRLNTGELFF. Full variable domain (remainder filled in from reference TRBV5-6 and TRBJ2-2): DAGVTQSPTHLIKTRGQQVTLRCSPKSGHDTVSWYQQALGQGPQFIFQYYEEEERQRGNFPDRFSGHQFPNYSSELNVNALLLGDSALYLCASRRRVGRLNTGELFFGEGSRLTVL.

The rearrangement links TRBV12-3 or TRBV12-4 to TRBJ2-7; D perhaps matches TRBD1 (6 bases). Trimming stripped 8 bases from V and 1 base from J, with 12 bases between. The CDR3 is 13 residues long. This CDR3 reads CASRDRFSYEQYF. CDR3 nucleotide sequence: TGTGCCAGCCGAGACAGGTTTTCCTACGAGCAGTACTTC.

The rearrangement links TRBV2 to TRBJ1-2, with D tentatively TRBD1 (5 bases). Germline assignment: CDR1 SNHLY and CDR2 FYNNEI. The CDR3 extends over 16 amino acids. The ends were cut back, 2 bases at V and 2 bases at J, with 15 bases in the middle. CDR3 sequence reads: CASSERGRGGNYGYTF. The CDR3 bases are TGTGCCAGCAGTGAACGGGGCCGGGGGGGAAACTATGGCTACACCTTC. The whole variable domain, remainder taken from reference TRBV2 and TRBJ1-2, is EPEVTQTPSHQVTQMGQEVILRCVPISNHLYFYWYRQILGQKVEFLVSFYNNEISEKSEIFDDQFSVERPDGSNFTLKIRSTKLEDSAMYFCASSERGRGGNYGYTFGSGTRLTVV.

The rearrangement links TRBV30 to TRBJ2-2; unclear D gene. V was trimmed by 6 bases and J by 0 bases, leaving 8 bases between them. Germline V gene lookup returns CDR1 GTSNPN and CDR2 SVGIG (reference sequence). The CDR3 length is 13 residues. CDR3 in amino acids: CACDTTNTGELFF. As DNA, the CDR3 is TGTGCCTGCGACACCACGAACACCGGGGAGCTGTTTTTT.

This clone was recorded a few times. The chain joins TRBV7-2 to TRBJ2-7, with TRBD2 matching over 12 bases. This CDR3 has 17 residues. Germline trimming cut 1 base from V and 0 bases from J; bases unmatched to any gene: 4. Germline lookup yields CDR1 SGHTA and CDR2 FQGNSA. CDR3 in DNA: TGTGCCAGCAGCTTAGGAGGACTAGCGGGGCGCTCCTACGAGCAGTACTTC. Residues: CASSLGGLAGRSYEQYF.

V and J are TRBV7-3 and TRBJ1-1; D uncertain. Trimming shortened V by 4 bases and J by 3 bases, and 9 bases separated the two germline ends. The germline V gene has CDR1 SGHTA and CDR2 FQGTGA. The CDR3 totals 13 residues. The CDR3: CASSSMQDTEAFF. The CDR3 region has the DNA TGTGCCAGCAGCTCTATGCAGGACACTGAAGCTTTCTTT.

The chain combines TRBV4-2 with TRBJ2-1; 9 positions agree with TRBD2. Germline loops: CDR1 LGHNA, CDR2 YNFKEQ. This CDR3 is built from 16 residues. Unmatched junction bases numbered 6, after V lost 1 base and J lost 5 bases. CDR3: CASSQGMAGGHNEQFF. DNA of the CDR3: TGTGCCAGCAGCCAAGGAATGGCGGGGGGGCACAATGAGCAGTTCTTC.

This clone was seen just once. The rearrangement links TRBV18 to TRBJ2-1, with 7 nucleotides matching TRBD1. The germline CDR1 and CDR2 sequences are KGHSH and LQKENI. This CDR3 spans 14 amino acids. After removal of 6 bases from V and 3 bases from J, the junction contained 5 bases not matched to a gene. The CDR3 sequence is CASSPGQNYNEQFF. DNA for the CDR3: TGTGCCAGCTCTCCGGGACAGAACTACAATGAGCAGTTCTTC.

The rearrangement joins TRBV19 to TRBJ2-4; weak D call: TRBD2 (6 bases). This CDR3 contains 13 residues. With 4 bases removed from V and 5 bases from J, the gap between germline ends came to 9 bases. Germline lookup yields CDR1 LNHDA and CDR2 SQIVND (reference sequence). CDR3 nucleotides: TGTGCCAGTAGTACGGGACTTCAAAACATTCAGTACTTC. Its translation: CASSTGLQNIQYF.

The chain joins TRBV21-1 to TRBJ2-1; the table's TRBD2 call for D was not verified on the DNA. TRBV21-1 is a recognized pseudogene. The CDR3 totals 16 residues. The CDR3 bases are TGTGCCAGCAGCAAATTTTCGCGGGACCCCTACAATGAGCAGTTCTTC. It encodes CASSKFSRDPYNEQFF.

The chain recombines TRBV5-8 with TRBJ2-7, with 8 bases that match TRBD2. The CDR3 totals 16 residues. CDR1 and CDR2 (germline): SGHTS, YDEGEE. With 2 bases clipped from V and 5 bases from J, the junction kept 12 bases outside the gene matches. This chain's CDR3 is CASSLQIRAGDDEQYF. In nucleotides, the CDR3 is TGTGCCAGCAGCTTACAAATTAGAGCGGGAGATGACGAGCAGTACTTC.

The rearrangement links TRBV6-5 to TRBJ2-4; 7 positions agree with TRBD2. Germline CDR1 MNHEY, CDR2 SVGAGI. V was pared by 0 bases and J by 9 bases, with 8 bases of the junction left unmatched. This CDR3 spans 15 amino acids. The CDR3 DNA reads TGTGCCAGCAGTTACTCGGGCGGGCCGGGAGGCATTCAGTACTTC. Protein product: CASSYSGGPGGIQYF.

The gene calls are TRBV4-1 and TRBJ2-7; D gene unclear. Germline V gene data show CDR1 as MGHRA and CDR2 as YSYEKL. Trimming stripped 1 base from V and 1 base from J, with 8 bases between. CDR3 size: 14 residues. CDR3 amino acids: CASSQVDTSYEQYF. CDR3 bases: TGCGCCAGCAGCCAAGTTGACACGTCCTACGAGCAGTACTTC.

In DNA, the CDR3 is TGCGCCAGCAGCCCGGGGGGGGTAGGGGACACTGAAGCTTTCTTT. Translating it yields CASSPGGVGDTEAFF. The chain recombines TRBV4-1 with TRBJ1-1; D may be TRBD1 (5 bases). Germline CDR1 and CDR2: MGHRA and YSYEKL. There are 15 residues in the CDR3. Trimming removed 4 bases at V and 3 bases at J, with 15 bases between.

V gene TRBV2 combines with J gene TRBJ2-7; a weak D match, TRBD1 (6 bases). The germline V and J ends were trimmed by 5 bases and 0 bases, with 11 bases remaining between them. CDR3 length: 14 amino acids. Germline lookup yields CDR1 SNHLY and CDR2 FYNNEI. CDR3 bases: TGTGCCAGCAGTTTCGACAGGTCCTCCTACGAGCAGTACTTC. Translated, it gives CASSFDRSSYEQYF.

The chain is built from TRBV6-2 or TRBV6-3 and TRBJ1-4, with 7 bases fitting TRBD1. Germline V gives CDR1 MNHEY, CDR2 SVGEGT. V lost 6 bases to trimming and J lost 3 bases; unmatched junction nucleotides: 10. The CDR3 totals 16 residues. CDR3 sequence reads: CASSTGQRRANEKLFF. For the CDR3, the DNA is TGTGCCAGCAGCACGGGACAGCGAAGGGCTAATGAAAAACTGTTTTTT.

The V and J genes are TRBV19 and TRBJ2-5, with 8 bases aligning to TRBD1. The V and J ends lost 1 base and 4 bases, in that order; junction bases with no gene match: 2. This CDR3 comprises 14 residues. CDR1 is LNHDA and CDR2 is SQIVND in the germline V gene (reference sequence). The CDR3 loop reads CASSIGQGRETQYF. CDR3 nucleotide sequence: TGTGCCAGTAGTATAGGACAGGGGCGAGAGACCCAGTACTTC.

In its sample, this clone was seen once. This rearrangement joins TRBV19 to TRBJ1-1; D gene uncertain. V was clipped by 3 bases and J by 4 bases, with 9 bases between them. Germline CDR1 reads LNHDA; CDR2 reads SQIVND (reference sequence). This CDR3 has 13 residues. In DNA, the CDR3 is TGTGCCAGTAGTATGTGGCAGATCACTGAAGCTTTCTTT. Protein product: CASSMWQITEAFF.

This chain connects TRBV11-3 to TRBJ2-7; 14 bases fit TRBD2. V shed 3 bases, J shed 2 bases, and the junction held 0 bases outside the gene matches. Germline CDR1 and CDR2: SGHNT and YENEEA. The CDR3 contains 15 residues. The CDR3 DNA reads as TGTGCCAGCAGCTTGGGACTAGCGGGGGCCTACGAGCAGTACTTC. Protein: CASSLGLAGAYEQYF.

The CDR3 region has the DNA TGTGCCAGCAGTTACGGACTGGGCACTGAAGCTTTCTTT. Protein sequence: CASSYGLGTEAFF. The genes are TRBV6-5 and TRBJ1-1, with unresolved D. Germline lookup yields CDR1 MNHEY and CDR2 SVGAGI. The CDR3 loop spans 13 amino acids. Trimming cost V 2 bases and J 4 bases, with 8 bases left between them.

This chain joins TRBV7-8 and TRBJ2-7; TRBD1 matches at 11 bases. The CDR3 contains 15 residues. V trimming: 1 base; J trimming: 2 bases; junction bases outside the gene matches: 1. The V gene's germline CDR1 is SGHVS and CDR2 FQNEAQ. CDR3 sequence: CASSLGTGGTYEQYF. The CDR3 DNA reads as TGTGCCAGCAGCTTAGGGACAGGGGGCACCTACGAGCAGTACTTC.

This rearrangement joins TRBV4-3 to TRBJ2-1; D might be TRBD2 (6 bases). Germline V gene data show CDR1 as LGHNA and CDR2 as YSLEER. Trimming shortened V by 1 base and J by 5 bases, and 12 bases separated the two germline ends. The CDR3 is 15 amino acids. The CDR3 spells CASSQGGRRDNEQFF. The CDR3 nucleotides read TGCGCCAGCAGCCAAGGGGGGAGGCGGGACAATGAGCAGTTCTTC.

This sequence joins TRBV9 and TRBJ2-7; 10 bases fit TRBD2. The length of the CDR3 is 15 residues. Germline trimming cut 5 bases from V and 5 bases from J; bases unmatched to any gene: 10. Germline V gene lookup returns CDR1 SGDLS and CDR2 YYNGEE. This chain's CDR3 is CASSGEAGGPDEQYF. CDR3 coding DNA: TGTGCCAGCAGTGGCGAAGCGGGAGGGCCTGACGAGCAGTACTTC. Complete variable domain (other parts from reference TRBV9 and TRBJ2-7): DSGVTQTPKHLITATGQRVTLRCSPRSGDLSVYWYQQSLDQGLQFLIQYYNGEERAKGNILERFSAQQFPDLHSELNLSSLELGDSALYFCASSGEAGGPDEQYFGPGTRLTVT.

V is TRBV27 and J is TRBJ1-5; a weak D match, TRBD1 (6 bases). The CDR3 consists of 16 residues. The V gene's germline CDR1 is MNHEY and CDR2 SMNVEV (reference sequence). V shed 0 bases and J shed 4 bases, with 13 bases lying between them. Here the CDR3 DNA reads TGTGCCAGCAGTTTATCGGCAAACAGGGTTAATCAGCCCCAGCATTTT. Amino acid sequence: CASSLSANRVNQPQHF.

V gene TRBV27 combines with J gene TRBJ2-2, with D unresolved. The CDR3 runs 13 residues. The V gene lost 8 bases and the J gene lost 1 base, with 8 bases spanning the gap. Germline CDR1 MNHEY, CDR2 SMNVEV (reference sequence). The CDR3 sequence is CASHRVNTGELFF. DNA for the CDR3: TGTGCCAGCCATCGGGTGAACACCGGGGAGCTGTTTTTT.